This entry concerns a single TCR beta chain. Its matching antigen is unknown. From the reads, TCRdb called clonotypes with MiXCR, one entry per CDR3 protein. This table has roughly 860,000 distinct CDR3 sequences, about 30% appearing once. The entry originates in a study of T cell repertoires in cytomegalovirus infection. In the study overall: Selected CMV epitopes included recently identified HLA-C-restricted ones as well as well-studied HLA-B-restricted ones. Evidence of both CMV infection and a matching HLA type came from public TCR beta signatures. Whole-study findings and limits: Cumulative public TCR beta family frequency identified CMV carriers with the relevant HLA. The ex vivo response was dominated by HLA-C-restricted CMV-specific TCR beta clonotypes.

CDR1 is MGHRA, CDR2 YSYEKL, per germline. Trimming left V 0 bases short and J 1 base short, with 9 bases between. The CDR3 is made up of 15 amino acids. The chain joins TRBV4-1 to TRBJ1-1; D call uncertain. This TCR was recovered from a human donor in good health (CMV status not recorded). Some clones in this sample may be carry-over from other donors' samples. Sequenced material: cultured CD8+ T cells from PBMCs, taken from culture after CMV antigen stimulation. CDR3 sequence: CASSQDVRENTEAFF. The CDR3, as DNA: TGCGCCAGCAGCCAAGATGTTAGGGAGAACACTGAAGCTTTCTTT.